This TCR beta chain derives from a study of blood T cell repertoires in COVID-19. About the study: Sites across the United States, Italy and Spain contributed samples from acute and convalescent COVID-19.

The CDR3 runs 13 residues. V was shortened by 8 bases and J by 3 bases, with 13 bases between the two germline ends. CDR1 MNHEY and CDR2 SVGAGI come from the germline V gene. Sequencing was performed with immunoSEQ multiplex PCR; in TCRdb, only in-frame clones are kept and a portion is missing. Of roughly 380,000 clones in the sample, over 75% were seen once. The sample consisted of peripheral blood. The chain has TRBV6-5 and TRBJ1-2, with a tentative D call TRBD1 (5 bases). The TCR was taken from a woman aged 40-49 years with COVID-19, enrolled during active disease. CDR3 sequence reads: CASEPGGDYGYTF. The CDR3 DNA follows: TGTGCCAGCGAGCCGGGGGGGGACTATGGCTACACCTTC.